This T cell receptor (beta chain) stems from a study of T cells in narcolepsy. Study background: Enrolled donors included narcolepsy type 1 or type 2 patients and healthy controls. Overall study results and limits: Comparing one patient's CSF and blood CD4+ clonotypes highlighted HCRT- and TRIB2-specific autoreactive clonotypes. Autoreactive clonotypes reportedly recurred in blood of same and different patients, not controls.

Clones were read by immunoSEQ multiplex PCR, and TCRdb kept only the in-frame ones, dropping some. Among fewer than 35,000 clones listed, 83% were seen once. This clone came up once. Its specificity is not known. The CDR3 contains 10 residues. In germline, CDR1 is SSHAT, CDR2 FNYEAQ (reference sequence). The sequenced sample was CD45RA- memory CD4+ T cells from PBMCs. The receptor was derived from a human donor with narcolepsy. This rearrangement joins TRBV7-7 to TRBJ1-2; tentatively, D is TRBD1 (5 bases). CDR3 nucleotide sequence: TGTGGGGACGGCCGCCGGGGCTACACCTTC. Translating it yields CGDGRRGYTF.